Following are 23 T cell receptor beta chains from one sample sequenced in a study of blood T cell repertoires in COVID-19. The repertoire was sequenced with immunoSEQ multiplex PCR; TCRdb's copy has only in-frame clones and lacks some. Of roughly 380,000 clones listed, approximately 80% were seen once; the top ten hold more than 0.95%. What was sequenced was peripheral blood. All receptors come from a human donor with acute or convalescent COVID-19. The donor label of this sample is uncertain.

Only one count was recorded for this clone. This chain uses TRBV3-1 (or the pseudogene TRBV3-2) with TRBJ2-1; TRBD2 is a possible D gene (5 bases). Deletions cut 5 bases from V and 0 bases from J, with 8 bases between. Germline lookup yields CDR1 LGHDT and CDR2 YNNKEL (reference sequence). CDR3 length: 14 residues. The CDR3 sequence: CASSNRGSYNEQFF. CDR3 nucleotide sequence: TGTGCCAGCAGCAACCGGGGCTCCTACAATGAGCAGTTCTTC.

The V gene is TRBV28, the J gene TRBJ1-1; D may be TRBD1 (6 bases). This CDR3 is built from 14 residues. The ends were cut back, 3 bases at V and 8 bases at J, with 16 bases in the middle. The germline V gene has CDR1 MDHEN and CDR2 SYDVKM. The chain's CDR3 is CASSFPGTKKEAFF. CDR3 bases: TGTGCCAGCAGTTTTCCCGGGACAAAGAAAGAAGCTTTCTTT.

V and J are TRBV3-1 (or the pseudogene TRBV3-2) and TRBJ1-1; D not certain. The CDR3 length is 16 residues. In germline, CDR1 is LGHDT, CDR2 YNNKEL (reference sequence). Deletions cut 3 bases from V and 2 bases from J, with 16 bases between. For the CDR3, the DNA is TGTGCCAGCAGCCAGATGGGTGGAAACAGCAACACTGAAGCTTTCTTT. This codes for CASSQMGGNSNTEAFF.

V gene TRBV3-1 (or the pseudogene TRBV3-2) combines with J gene TRBJ2-1; D not certain. From germline, CDR1 is LGHDT and CDR2 YNNKEL (reference sequence). This CDR3 has 15 amino acids. Between the trimmed V and J ends, which lost 1 base and 5 bases, there was a span of 12 bases. DNA of the CDR3: TGTGCCAGCAGCCAAGGTCTACAGTTAGACAATGAGCAGTTCTTC. Protein sequence: CASSQGLQLDNEQFF.

The rearrangement uses TRBV29-1 and TRBJ1-2; D unresolved. Trimming pared 3 bases from V and 0 bases from J, leaving 5 bases between. This CDR3 is 12 amino acids long. The germline gives CDR1 SQVTM, CDR2 ANQGSEA. CDR3 sequence reads: CSVERANYGYTF. DNA of the CDR3: TGCAGCGTTGAGAGAGCTAACTATGGCTACACCTTC. Based on the CDR3 plus reference TRBV29-1 and TRBJ1-2, the full variable domain is SAVISQKPSRDICQRGTSLTIQCQVDSQVTMMFWYRQQPGQSLTLIATANQGSEATYESGFVIDKFPISRPNLTFSTLTVSNMSPEDSSIYLCSVERANYGYTFGSGTRLTVV.

The rearrangement links TRBV5-5 to TRBJ1-2; 7 nucleotides line up with TRBD1. Trimming removed 1 base from V and 5 bases from J; junction bases left unmatched: 5. This CDR3 spans 14 amino acids. The V gene's germline CDR1 is SGHKS and CDR2 YYEKEE (reference sequence). DNA for the CDR3: TGTGCCAGCAGCTTGACAGGGGCGCCGTATGGCTACACCTTC. This encodes CASSLTGAPYGYTF.

The rearrangement links TRBV30 to TRBJ1-6; a possible D gene is TRBD1 (5 bases). Germline V CDR1 and CDR2: GTSNPN, SVGIG (reference sequence). This CDR3 has 13 amino acids. Trimming left V 7 bases short and J 6 bases short, with 13 bases between. CDR3: CASMTAINSPLHF. The CDR3 nucleotides read TGTGCCTCGATGACAGCGATTAATTCACCCCTCCACTTT.

The chain has TRBV28 and TRBJ1-5, with 7 bases aligning to TRBD1. Per germline, CDR1 MDHEN and CDR2 SYDVKM. The CDR3 totals 13 residues. V lost 5 bases to trimming and J lost 9 bases; unmatched junction nucleotides: 7. Here the CDR3 DNA reads TGTGCCAGCAGTATCGACAGGGCCAGGCCCCAGCATTTT. Its protein product is CASSIDRARPQHF.

The J gene is TRBJ2-3, the V gene TRBV3-1 (or the pseudogene TRBV3-2); no clear D. V shed 0 bases and J shed 8 bases, with 12 bases lying between them. Looked up from germline, CDR1 is LGHDT and CDR2 is YNNKEL (reference sequence). The length of the CDR3 is 14 residues. As DNA, the CDR3 is TGTGCCAGCAGCCAAGATACAGTTCTGGCTACGCAGTATTTT. Protein sequence: CASSQDTVLATQYF.

The genes are TRBV6-5 and TRBJ1-2, with D maybe TRBD1 (5 bases). Germline lookup yields CDR1 MNHEY and CDR2 SVGAGI. The V end lost 6 bases, the J end lost 1 base, and 9 bases lay between the germline ends. The CDR3 contains 13 residues. The CDR3 loop reads CASRTTVNYGYTF. For the CDR3, the DNA is TGTGCCAGCAGGACGACAGTTAACTATGGCTACACCTTC.

This rearrangement joins TRBV19 to TRBJ2-3; possibly TRBD1 for D (6 bases). Germline V gene lookup returns CDR1 LNHDA and CDR2 SQIVND (reference sequence). There are 14 residues in the CDR3. V shed 5 bases and J shed 5 bases, with 14 bases lying between them. The CDR3 DNA is TGTGCCAGTAGTGATCTCGGACAGCTAGATACGCAGTATTTT. It yields the protein CASSDLGQLDTQYF. The full variable domain, rest sourced from reference TRBV19 and TRBJ2-3, is DGGITQSPKYLFRKEGQNVTLSCEQNLNHDAMYWYRQDPGQGLRLIYYSQIVNDFQKGDIAEGYSVSREKKESFPLTVTSAQKNPTAFYLCASSDLGQLDTQYFGPGTRLTVL.

The V call is TRBV5-1, the J call TRBJ1-3, with D possibly matching TRBD1 (6 bases). Trimming removed 5 bases at V and 3 bases at J, with 18 bases between. Germline CDR1 SGHRS, CDR2 YFSETQ. The CDR3 length is 16 residues. CDR3 loop: CASRFGEARGGNTIYF. The CDR3 DNA reads as TGCGCCAGCAGGTTCGGAGAAGCCAGGGGTGGAAACACCATATATTTT.

The rearrangement uses TRBV30 and TRBJ2-1; 9 nucleotides match TRBD2. Germline-derived CDR1 and CDR2 are GTSNPN and SVGIG (reference sequence). Trimming removed 0 bases from V and 9 bases from J; junction bases left unmatched: 15. The CDR3 is 17 amino acids. The CDR3 DNA reads as TGTGCCTGGAGTGTAGCGGCGACAGGGCGCGGGAGGGGTGAGCAGTTCTTC. Translated: CAWSVAATGRGRGEQFF.

V usage is TRBV30 and J usage is TRBJ2-3, with D maybe TRBD1 (6 bases). The CDR3 loop spans 14 amino acids. Trimming took off 5 bases at V and 0 bases at J, with 12 bases between the two ends. Germline V gives CDR1 GTSNPN, CDR2 SVGIG (reference sequence). CDR3 protein: CAWLGGSSTDTQYF. CDR3 coding DNA: TGTGCCTGGCTTGGGGGCTCTAGCACAGATACGCAGTATTTT.

Details on this clone: One end of the junction is discordant with germline, which a read error may explain. The rearrangement uses TRBV20-1 and TRBJ2-5, with 8 bases matching TRBD2. This CDR3 has 10 residues. Germline V gives CDR1 DFQATT, CDR2 SNEGSKA (reference sequence). CDR3 DNA: TGCAGTGCCGCATATGGCGGGGGGCACTTC. Encoded protein: CSAAYGGGHF.

The V and J genes are TRBV5-5 and TRBJ2-7; D is uncertain. This CDR3 is built from 14 residues. Germline values: CDR1 SGHKS, CDR2 YYEKEE (reference sequence). Trimming pared 1 base from V and 0 bases from J, leaving 8 bases between. CDR3: CASSLSRSSYEQYF. CDR3 nucleotides: TGTGCCAGCAGCTTGAGTAGAAGCTCCTACGAGCAGTACTTC.

This clone was detected a few times. The rearrangement uses TRBV6-2 or TRBV6-3 and TRBJ2-5; no firm D call. CDR1 MNHEY and CDR2 SVGEGT come from the germline V gene. This CDR3 is built from 12 residues. Trimming took 2 bases from V and 2 from J, leaving 3 bases between them. The chain's CDR3 is CASSYPQETQYF. CDR3 DNA sequence: TGTGCCAGCAGTTACCCTCAAGAGACCCAGTACTTC.

The rearrangement joins TRBV30 to TRBJ1-4; no reliable D call. The germline CDR1 and CDR2 sequences are GTSNPN and SVGIG (reference sequence). This CDR3 contains 11 residues. V lost 1 base and J 8 bases, leaving 5 bases between the germline ends. As DNA, the CDR3 is TGTGCCTGGAGTGAAGCGGAAAAACTGTTTTTT. Translating gives CAWSEAEKLFF.

The gene calls are TRBV5-6 and TRBJ2-3, with 11 bases aligning to TRBD2. The CDR3 totals 16 residues. Germline values: CDR1 SGHDT, CDR2 YYEEEE. V lost 0 bases to trimming and J lost 4 bases; unmatched junction nucleotides: 4. The CDR3 sequence: CASSLVNSGGADTQYF. In nucleotides, the CDR3 is TGTGCCAGCAGCTTGGTGAATAGCGGGGGGGCAGATACGCAGTATTTT.

The genes are TRBV28 and TRBJ2-7; 12 nucleotides line up with TRBD2. The V gene's germline CDR1 is MDHEN and CDR2 SYDVKM. This CDR3 is 16 amino acids long. The junction had 6 bases not matched to a gene; V was cut back by 3 bases and J by 3 bases. CDR3 DNA: TGTGCCAGCAGTTTTCGGACTAGCGGGAATGTCTACGAGCAGTACTTC. Protein sequence: CASSFRTSGNVYEQYF.

The table lists this clone with a count of one. The chain combines TRBV7-2 with TRBJ2-1; TRBD2 agrees at 9 bases. CDR1 is SGHTA, CDR2 FQGNSA, per germline. V was pared by 2 bases and J by 6 bases, with 8 bases of the junction left unmatched. This CDR3 spans 16 amino acids. This CDR3 is CASSLWGGGAFNEQFF. In nucleotides, the CDR3 is TGTGCCAGCAGCTTATGGGGCGGGGGGGCCTTCAATGAGCAGTTCTTC.

The chain recombines TRBV6-5 with TRBJ1-1; a possible D gene is TRBD1 (6 bases). V was pared by 2 bases and J by 0 bases, with 13 bases between. Germline-derived CDR1 and CDR2 are MNHEY and SVGAGI. There are 16 residues in the CDR3. The CDR3 bases are TGTGCCAGCAGTTACCGGGGGGCCCCCTTGAACACTGAAGCTTTCTTT. It encodes CASSYRGAPLNTEAFF.

The chain joins TRBV2 to TRBJ1-3; the match to TRBD1 covers 7 bases. The CDR3 consists of 16 residues. Germline lookup yields CDR1 SNHLY and CDR2 FYNNEI. The J segment lost 3 bases and the V segment lost 4 bases, leaving 9 bases of the junction unmatched. The CDR3 region is CASSGNRGGGGNTIYF. The CDR3 DNA is TGTGCCAGCAGTGGAAACAGGGGTGGAGGTGGAAACACCATATATTTT.